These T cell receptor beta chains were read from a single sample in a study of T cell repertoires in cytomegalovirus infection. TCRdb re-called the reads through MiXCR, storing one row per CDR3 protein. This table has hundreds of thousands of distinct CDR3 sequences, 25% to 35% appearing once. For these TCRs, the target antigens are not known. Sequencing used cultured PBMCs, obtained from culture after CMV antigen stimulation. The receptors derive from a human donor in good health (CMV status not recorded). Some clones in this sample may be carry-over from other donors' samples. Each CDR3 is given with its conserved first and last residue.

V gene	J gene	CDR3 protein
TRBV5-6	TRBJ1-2	CASSLSSTGYTF
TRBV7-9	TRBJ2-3	CASSPPPYRGTASDTDTQYF
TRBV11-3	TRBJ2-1	CASSASGTSGVYNEQFF
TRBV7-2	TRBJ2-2	CASSLDWETGELFF
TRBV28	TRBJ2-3	CASSLWGNPSTDTQYF
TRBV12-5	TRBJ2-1	CASGLVLGREITSYNEQFF
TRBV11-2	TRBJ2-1	CASSLDYLLYNEQFF
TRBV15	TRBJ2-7	CATSDGSTYEQYF
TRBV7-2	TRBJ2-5	CASSLDRAQETQYF
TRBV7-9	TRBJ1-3	CASSLVWSSGNTIYF
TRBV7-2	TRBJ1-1	CASSYPPRQRNTEAFF
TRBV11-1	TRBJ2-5	CASSSNLEETQYF
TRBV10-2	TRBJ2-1	CASSGIDASSANEQFF
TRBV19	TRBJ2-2	CASSIEYSVGGELFF
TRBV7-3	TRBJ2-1	CASSWTSGNNEQFF
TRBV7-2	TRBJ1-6	CASSQEGYSPLHF
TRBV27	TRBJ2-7	CASSLSPPTSGRVVVEQYF
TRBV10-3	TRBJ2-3	CASRGPSGDTQYF
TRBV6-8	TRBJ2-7	CASSPPGQGQKQYF
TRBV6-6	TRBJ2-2	CASSEGLAGAINTGELFF
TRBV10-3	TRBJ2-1	CAISGFGRSSYNEQFF
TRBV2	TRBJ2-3	CASTAGEGLSKYF
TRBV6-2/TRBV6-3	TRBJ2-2	CASIRSGRTITGELFF
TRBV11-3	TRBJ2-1	CASSPMAGGYGEQFF
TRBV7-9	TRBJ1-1	CASSLERVRSLSNTEAFF
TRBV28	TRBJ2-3	CASSPAGASGSTDTQYF
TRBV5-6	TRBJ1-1	CASSFSTAPEAFF
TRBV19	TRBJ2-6	CASRTGQGVSGANVLTF
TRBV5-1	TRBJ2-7	CASSLELAGGPYEQYF
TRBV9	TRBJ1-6	CASGDSSYNSPLHF
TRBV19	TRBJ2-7	CASSTGAWGSNEQYF
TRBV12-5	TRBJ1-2	CASGLTGRLSGPYGYTF
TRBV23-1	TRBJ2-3	CASSQRTPWPDTQYF
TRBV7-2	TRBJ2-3	CASSLEGSTDTQYF
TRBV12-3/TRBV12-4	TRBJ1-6	CASRYGPKNSPLHF
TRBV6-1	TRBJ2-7	CASSPQRDLAEQYF
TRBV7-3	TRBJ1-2	CASSPGTTGYGYTF
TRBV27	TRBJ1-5	CASSLSHGPQPQHF
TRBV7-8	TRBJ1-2	CASSLEGADYGYTF
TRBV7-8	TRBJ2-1	CASRPSTNEQFF
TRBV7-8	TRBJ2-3	CASSLADTFITDTQYF
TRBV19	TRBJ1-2	CASSIGTDWNGYTF
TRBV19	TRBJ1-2	CASSITGGGFGYGYTF
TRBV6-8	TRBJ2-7	CASIAGGGSYEQYF
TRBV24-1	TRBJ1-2	CATSDGAGGGYAF
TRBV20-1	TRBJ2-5	CSATERGDSKETQYF
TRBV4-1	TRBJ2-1	CASSRSTAAGSYNEQFF
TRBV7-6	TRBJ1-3	CASSLASMATGNTIYF
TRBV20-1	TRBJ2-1	CSARDPLTSGTRYTRNEQFF
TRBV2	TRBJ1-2	CASSEALYSHNYGYTF
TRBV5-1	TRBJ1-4	CASSQQGATNEKLFF
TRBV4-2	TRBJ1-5	CASSPGRGNGNQPQHF
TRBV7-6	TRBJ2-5	CASSLIWGSKETQYF
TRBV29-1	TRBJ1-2	CSVEGQETYGYTF